Shown below are 30 T cell receptor beta chains from a single sample sequenced in a study of T cell changes during pregnancy in multiple sclerosis. The method was immunoSEQ multiplex PCR; TCRdb's version includes in-frame clones alone and lacks a portion of them. The data contain 130,000 or so clones, less than 97% of them seen just once; the ten biggest clones take up about 0.42%. The sequencing here drew on peripheral blood, taken after pregnancy. All receptors derive from a female donor with multiple sclerosis, enrolled in a pregnancy study.

V and J are TRBV9 and TRBJ2-1, with TRBD1 matching over 9 bases. The germline CDR1 and CDR2 sequences are SGDLS and YYNGEE. This CDR3 is built from 16 residues. V was clipped by 0 bases and J by 4 bases; unmatched bases: 5. The CDR3 coding sequence is TGTGCCAGCAGCGTAGAGACAGGGGGGGGGTACAATGAGCAGTTCTTC. Its protein product is CASSVETGGGYNEQFF.

The rearrangement joins TRBV5-1 to TRBJ2-2; 7 bases map to TRBD2. Trimming took 6 bases from V and 2 from J; bases not matched to a gene: 1. The CDR3 length is 13 residues. CDR1 and CDR2 (germline): SGHRS, YFSETQ. The CDR3 region has the DNA TGCGCCAGCACTAGCGGAAACACCGGGGAGCTGTTTTTT. It codes for CASTSGNTGELFF.

The chain recombines TRBV5-1 with TRBJ2-2; 9 bases are shared with TRBD2. CDR3 length equals 15 residues. Germline loops: CDR1 SGHRS, CDR2 YFSETQ. Losses at the gene ends were 0 bases for V and 3 bases for J; bases not matched to a gene: 0. Here the CDR3 DNA reads TGCGCCAGCAGCTTGGGCGGGAGGGACACCGGGGAGCTGTTTTTT. Protein: CASSLGGRDTGELFF.

This clone was recorded once. This chain joins TRBV7-8 and TRBJ2-1; TRBD2 matches 11 bases. Unmatched junction bases numbered 8, after V lost 3 bases and J lost 4 bases. Germline V gene lookup returns CDR1 SGHVS and CDR2 FQNEAQ. The CDR3 sequence is 17 residues long. The CDR3 DNA is TGTGCCAGCAGCTTGTCCCCTCTAGCGGGAGGATACAATGAGCAGTTCTTC. This encodes CASSLSPLAGGYNEQFF.

The chain joins TRBV19 to TRBJ2-7; D might be TRBD2 (5 bases). With 8 bases removed from V and 6 bases from J, the gap between germline ends came to 11 bases. CDR1 is LNHDA, CDR2 SQIVND, per germline (reference sequence). This CDR3 region has 11 residues. CDR3 DNA: TGTGCCAGTCGGGGAGCGGCCGAGCAGTACTTC. It codes for CASRGAAEQYF.

This sequence joins TRBV19 and TRBJ2-1; the match to TRBD2 covers 10 bases. The junction had 14 bases not matched to a gene; V was cut back by 5 bases and J by 10 bases. The CDR3 is 16 amino acids. Germline V gene lookup returns CDR1 LNHDA and CDR2 SQIVND (reference sequence). CDR3 DNA: TGTGCCAGTAGTGATTTAGCGGGAGGACTCCTGTCCGAGCAGTTCTTC. Protein product: CASSDLAGGLLSEQFF.

The CDR3 reads CAWRAALKNHRDEQFF. CDR3 nucleotides: TGTGCCTGGAGAGCCGCCCTCAAAAATCACCGGGATGAGCAGTTCTTC. The V call is TRBV30, the J call TRBJ2-1, with D uncertain. V dropped 3 bases and J dropped 8 bases, with 23 bases sitting between them. The CDR3 is 16 amino acids. Germline V lookup: CDR1 GTSNPN, CDR2 SVGIG (reference sequence).

V gene TRBV2 combines with J gene TRBJ1-1; 10 positions match TRBD1. The CDR3 is made up of 14 amino acids. In germline, CDR1 is SNHLY, CDR2 FYNNEI. With V trimmed by 4 bases and J by 1 base, 0 bases remained unmatched. In nucleotides, the CDR3 is TGTGCCAGCAGTGGGGACAGGGGGAACACTGAAGCTTTCTTT. Translated, it gives CASSGDRGNTEAFF. The variable domain in full, with the rest retrieved from reference TRBV2 and TRBJ1-1, is EPEVTQTPSHQVTQMGQEVILRCVPISNHLYFYWYRQILGQKVEFLVSFYNNEISEKSEIFDDQFSVERPDGSNFTLKIRSTKLEDSAMYFCASSGDRGNTEAFFGQGTRLTVV.

The chain recombines TRBV28 with TRBJ2-2, with D possibly being TRBD1 (6 bases). Trimming took 3 bases from V and 6 from J, leaving 14 bases between them. This CDR3 spans 15 amino acids. CDR1 MDHEN and CDR2 SYDVKM come from the germline V gene. The chain's CDR3 is CASSFRGFLAGELFF. The CDR3 coding sequence is TGTGCCAGCAGTTTCAGGGGCTTCTTAGCCGGGGAGCTGTTTTTT.

CDR3 sequence (DNA): TGTGCCAGTAGTTTACCCCGACAGGGATTAAGAACAACTAATGAAAAACTGTTTTTT. Residues: CASSLPRQGLRTTNEKLFF. The V call is TRBV19, the J call TRBJ1-4, with TRBD1 matching over 7 bases. CDR1 and CDR2 (germline): LNHDA, SQIVND (reference sequence). Trimming took 5 bases from V and 0 from J; bases not matched to a gene: 15. This CDR3 has 19 residues.

The gene calls are TRBV6-5 and TRBJ1-5; 8 bases align to TRBD1. CDR3 length: 12 amino acids. Trimming took 6 bases from V and 7 from J; bases not matched to a gene: 2. Germline values: CDR1 MNHEY, CDR2 SVGAGI. The chain's CDR3 is CASRNRGQPQHF. The CDR3 coding sequence is TGTGCCAGCAGAAACAGGGGGCAGCCCCAGCATTTT.

The DNA for the CDR3 is TGTGCCAGCAGCAGAGCGGCGGGAGGGTACAATGAGCAGTTCTTC. Encoded protein: CASSRAAGGYNEQFF. V is TRBV7-6 and J is TRBJ2-1; 9 bases line up with TRBD2. This CDR3 spans 15 amino acids. V shed 5 bases, J shed 4 bases, and the junction held 6 bases outside the gene matches. Germline loops: CDR1 SGHVS, CDR2 FNYEAQ.

The V call is TRBV2, the J call TRBJ2-5; D ambiguous. Germline assignment: CDR1 SNHLY and CDR2 FYNNEI. The V end was cut by 6 bases, the J end by 2 bases, with 7 bases between. The CDR3 consists of 12 residues. The CDR3: CASRRLQETQYF. CDR3 DNA: TGTGCCAGCAGGCGGTTACAAGAGACCCAGTACTTC.

The J gene is TRBJ2-2, the V gene TRBV6-6, with D tentatively TRBD1 (5 bases). The germline V gene has CDR1 MNHNY and CDR2 SVGAGI (reference sequence). This CDR3 contains 16 residues. Trimming shortened V by 5 bases and J by 5 bases, and 18 bases separated the two germline ends. CDR3: CASSPTRAGLTGELFF. CDR3 in DNA: TGTGCCAGCAGTCCGACTCGAGCAGGGCTGACCGGGGAGCTGTTTTTT.

In its sample, this clone was seen once. The chain combines TRBV7-9 with TRBJ2-3; 7 bases fit TRBD1. J was trimmed by 3 bases and V by 3 bases; bases with no gene match: 15. The CDR3 has 18 amino acids. Germline assignment: CDR1 SEHNR and CDR2 FQNEAQ (reference sequence). The chain's CDR3 is CASSFGLETGLGTDTQYF. In DNA, the CDR3 is TGTGCCAGCAGCTTTGGCCTTGAGACAGGGTTGGGGACAGATACGCAGTATTTT.

The chain has TRBV5-4 and TRBJ2-1, with TRBD2 matching 11 bases. The junction had 3 bases not matched to a gene; V was cut back by 4 bases and J by 6 bases. The CDR3 covers 14 residues. CDR1 and CDR2 (germline): SGHNT, YYREEE (reference sequence). Written as DNA, the CDR3 is TGTGCCAGCAGCCAGGGACTAGCGGTCAATGAGCAGTTCTTC. Amino acids: CASSQGLAVNEQFF. Together with reference TRBV5-4 and TRBJ2-1, the CDR3 gives the full variable domain: ETGVTQSPTHLIKTRGQQVTLRCSSQSGHNTVSWYQQALGQGPQFIFQYYREEENGRGNFPPRFSGLQFPNYSSELNVNALELDDSALYLCASSQGLAVNEQFFGPGTRLTVL.

The chain joins TRBV7-2 to TRBJ1-5; 9 bases map to TRBD1. V shed 5 bases, J shed 0 bases, and the junction held 8 bases outside the gene matches. CDR1 is SGHTA, CDR2 FQGNSA, per germline. This CDR3 has 17 amino acids. CDR3 sequence (DNA): TGTGCCAGCAGCCCACGGACAGGGGATTATAGCAATCAGCCCCAGCATTTT. Encoded protein: CASSPRTGDYSNQPQHF.

The rearrangement joins TRBV18 to TRBJ2-2; TRBD2 matches at 9 bases. Germline CDR1 KGHSH, CDR2 LQKENI. The CDR3 consists of 16 residues. V was pared by 2 bases and J by 6 bases, with 7 bases of the junction left unmatched. The CDR3 coding sequence is TGTGCCAGCTCACCAACTAATAGCGGGAGTCCCGGGGAGCTGTTTTTT. Amino acids: CASSPTNSGSPGELFF.

This clone was seen once. The chain joins TRBV7-2 to TRBJ2-6; TRBD1 matches at 7 bases. Germline V CDR1 and CDR2: SGHTA, FQGNSA. The CDR3 runs 15 residues. V was pared by 0 bases and J by 9 bases, with 5 bases of the junction left unmatched. CDR3 residues: CASSLAGTDINVLTF. In DNA form, the CDR3 reads TGTGCCAGCAGCTTAGCTGGGACAGATATCAACGTCCTGACTTTC.

The V gene is TRBV5-6, the J gene TRBJ2-1; TRBD2 aligns across 9 bases. There are 14 residues in the CDR3. Germline V gene sequence: CDR1 SGHDT, CDR2 YYEEEE. V gave up 7 bases and J gave up 5 bases; unmatched junction bases: 7. The CDR3 here is CASRSSGSNNEQFF. The CDR3 nucleotides read TGTGCCAGCCGGAGTAGCGGGAGCAACAATGAGCAGTTCTTC.

The chain has TRBV19 and TRBJ2-4, with D possibly TRBD2 on 6 matching bases. Trimming took 5 bases from V and 1 from J, leaving 12 bases between them. The CDR3 extends over 15 amino acids. CDR1 and CDR2 (germline): LNHDA, SQIVND (reference sequence). DNA for the CDR3: TGTGCCAGTAGTGCGGGGCCTTGGGCCAAAAACATTCAGTACTTC. Its translation is CASSAGPWAKNIQYF.

This clone showed up just once. The chain uses TRBV5-4 and TRBJ2-1, with D maybe TRBD1 (5 bases). Germline V gene lookup returns CDR1 SGHNT and CDR2 YYREEE (reference sequence). The CDR3 consists of 12 residues. Trimming left V 2 bases short and J 6 bases short, with 6 bases between. DNA of the CDR3: TGTGCCAGCAGCTTAGGGGTCAATGAGCAGTTCTTC. Residues: CASSLGVNEQFF.

J is TRBJ1-4 and V is TRBV7-8, with 10 bases aligning to TRBD1. J was trimmed by 3 bases and V by 6 bases; bases with no gene match: 13. Germline V lookup: CDR1 SGHVS, CDR2 FQNEAQ. The CDR3 spans 18 residues. CDR3 sequence: CASSHRTGGIVANEKLFF. CDR3 bases: TGTGCCAGCAGTCATCGGACAGGGGGTATTGTTGCTAATGAAAAACTGTTTTTT.

This rearrangement joins TRBV19 to TRBJ2-1; D is ambiguous. Trimming cost V 4 bases and J 8 bases, with 33 bases left between them. The CDR3 spans 20 residues. The germline CDR1 and CDR2 sequences are LNHDA and SQIVND (reference sequence). The CDR3, as DNA: TGTGCCAGTAGTACCCCCACCTCCCTCCTCCTCGCTAGTGGGTTCGATGAGCAGTTCTTC. Its translation is CASSTPTSLLLASGFDEQFF.

CDR3 coding DNA: TGTGCCAGCAGCTTATTACGCCTAGCGGGGAAGAGCACAGATACGCAGTATTTT. It is translated as CASSLLRLAGKSTDTQYF. The rearrangement joins TRBV7-2 to TRBJ2-3, with 9 positions matching TRBD2. V shed 2 bases and J 0 bases; nucleotides not matched to a gene: 9. Germline CDR1 and CDR2: SGHTA and FQGNSA. This CDR3 comprises 18 residues.

V usage is TRBV5-6 and J usage is TRBJ1-1; D remains ambiguous. Germline assignment: CDR1 SGHDT and CDR2 YYEEEE. Trimming left V 4 bases short and J 1 base short, with 8 bases between. This CDR3 spans 13 amino acids. CDR3 nucleotide sequence: TGTGCCAGCAGCGAAGGCGGGAACACTGAAGCTTTCTTT. Translation gives CASSEGGNTEAFF.

This chain connects TRBV7-3 to TRBJ2-6, with D possibly TRBD2 on 5 matching bases. V lost 5 bases and J 0 bases, leaving 14 bases between the germline ends. Germline CDR1 is SGHTA and CDR2 is FQGTGA. This CDR3 region has 17 residues. CDR3 residues: CASSPTGLSSGANVLTF. CDR3 nucleotides: TGTGCCAGCAGCCCGACCGGACTGAGCTCTGGGGCCAACGTCCTGACTTTC.

This clone was detected only once. The genes are TRBV5-4 and TRBJ2-5, with 10 bases matching TRBD1. The J call may be faulty, since TRBJ2-7 better matches the DNA end. The CDR3 length is 18 residues. Germline V gene data show CDR1 as SGHNT and CDR2 as YYREEE (reference sequence). The CDR3 nucleotides are TGTGCCAGCAGCTTGGGCGGCCCGGGGACAGGGGTTATCTACGAGCAGTACTTC. Its protein is CASSLGGPGTGVIYEQYF.

The chain has TRBV9 and TRBJ2-3, with 8 bases identical to TRBD2. The CDR3 consists of 17 residues. V trimming: 3 bases; J trimming: 6 bases; junction bases outside the gene matches: 15. The germline V gene encodes CDR1 SGDLS and CDR2 YYNGEE. The CDR3 reads CASSAGPGLGALDTQYF. CDR3 nucleotide sequence: TGTGCCAGCAGCGCAGGGCCGGGACTAGGGGCATTGGATACGCAGTATTTT.

The rearrangement joins TRBV11-2 to TRBJ2-7; tentatively, D is TRBD2 (6 bases). Germline CDR1 SGHAT, CDR2 FQNNGV. The CDR3 sequence is 13 residues long. Trimming pared 5 bases from V and 0 bases from J, leaving 8 bases between. CDR3 loop: CASSPGSSYEQYF. The CDR3 DNA reads as TGTGCCAGCAGCCCCGGGAGCTCCTACGAGCAGTACTTC. The full variable domain, completed using reference TRBV11-2 and TRBJ2-7, is EAGVAQSPRYKIIEKRQSVAFWCNPISGHATLYWYQQILGQGPKLLIQFQNNGVVDDSQLPKDRFSAERLKGVDSTLKIQPAKLEDSAVYLCASSPGSSYEQYFGPGTRLTVT.